Listed here is a single TCR beta chain. This clonotype was observed a handful of times. Its antigen specificity is not known. Within one base of it there is no much larger clone, and no base qualities were kept. Libraries were constructed by 5' RACE. Sequencer: Illumina HiSeq 2500. A second PCR of roughly 6 to 12 cycles was performed with a sample-barcoded 5' primer and a J-beta primer mix. A template-switch 5' adaptor carrying 12 random nucleotides introduced a unique molecular identifier onto each TCR beta cDNA molecule. Each sample yielded at least 3 million CDR3-containing paired-end reads. First-strand cDNA was synthesized from all RNA with the Mint cDNA synthesis kit, primed by a TRBC-specific oligonucleotide. Following uracil-DNA glycosylase treatment, a first 18-cycle PCR with universal primers M1SS and BC2_uni_R was performed on all cDNA. The authors' pipeline ran thus. Normalization of each sample was performed by random selection of 1 million high-quality reads, each carrying a distinct molecular identifier. Reads sharing molecular identifiers were discarded rather than binned into consensus sequences. MiTCR, run with a Q25 quality threshold and the strictest error-elimination algorithm, handled CDR3 identification, clonotype clustering and error correction. A nonparametric unseen species model using Euler transformation provided a lower-bound estimate of total TCR beta diversity. The public reads were quality trimmed at Q25 with fastp and then assembled into clones with MiXCR by TCRdb, keeping productive beta chains. Entries are consolidated by CDR3 protein sequence, retaining the most common genes and DNA. The V and J calls come from TCRdb's annotation, not from the publication. The sample profile shows 450,000 to 650,000 distinct CDR3 sequences; 24% of them were found once. The top ten clones comprise around 10% of the sample.

The CDR3 starts with the cysteine, ends with the phenylalanine, and has 16 residues. Just the 48-base CDR3 DNA is kept, in frame starting at base 1. Trimming at the junction amounts to 6 bases on V and 0 bases on J, and the germline ends lie 15 bases apart. Reading the germline V gene gives CDR1 WSHSY and CDR2 SAAADI. Donors were under 40 systemically healthy Caucasian individuals from Russia aged roughly 6 to 90 years. Each donor gave about 9.8 milliliters of peripheral blood, drawn into EDTA-treated Vacutainer tubes. PBMCs were isolated by Ficoll-Paque density-gradient centrifugation, with at least 6 million obtained per sample. Trizol reagent was used to extract total RNA from the PBMCs, yielding at least 6 micrograms per sample. The percentages of naive CD45RAhigh/CD27high T cells were determined by flow cytometry on a PBMC aliquot from every donor. This specimen comes from a study of blood T cells in healthy people across ages (dated by TCRdb to the mid-2010s). Broadly, across the study: In model experiments, template switching captured about one uniquely barcoded TCR beta cDNA molecule for every two T cells. Using the same blood draw, the study looked at two additional independent replicas of 1 million unique cDNA reads for two donors, one aged 18 to 30 and the other aged 80 or older. To track age-related changes in TCR beta repertoire diversity, the study relied on deep sequencing normalized with unique cDNA molecular identifiers. Four age groups were formed from the donors: young (average about 16 years), middle-aged (approximately 42), aged (over 55) and long-lived (about 80).

Summary of the overall study and its limitations: There was a strong correlation between observed TCR beta diversity and the percentage of naive T cells measured by flow cytometry. Bulk unsorted PBMC profiling prevented conclusive comparison of naive and antigen-experienced compartments. Observed TCR beta diversity per million T cells fell roughly linearly with age, and a significant reduction was already apparent by age roughly 40. The CMV infection status of donors was not known, potentially confounding age-related changes in expanded clonotypes. Estimates of total diversity from one million sequenced T cells were regarded as lower bounds and underestimates. The long-lived group showed more naive CD4+ T cells, fewer expanded clones and increased TCR diversity than the aged group, suggesting age selection.

In addition, the sample was reused for a study of T cells of mothers and their children. The second publication reports: Nine systemically healthy Caucasian individuals, comprising three mothers and their six children, were included as donors. cDNA synthesis used all of the extracted RNA, with roughly 1.6 ug of RNA in each 15 ul reaction. In the second PCR, the M1S primer added sample barcodes and 2-4 random nucleotides. More than 9.5 million TCR beta CDR3 reads were obtained from each mother, and millions of reads were obtained from each child. Thymic selection similarly shapes TCR recombination output in related and unrelated pairs, with minor effect from inherited differences. Normalized repertoire overlap was always slightly but never significantly higher in related than unrelated mother-child pairs. No persistent microchimeric T cell clones were detected, at a sensitivity of 80 to 100 clones per million clonotypes. To look for features that set related mother-child pairs apart from unrelated individuals, the researchers ran deep NGS to compare the TCR beta repertoires of mothers and children. The mean age was roughly 44 +/- 4 years for the mothers and approximately 11 +/- 4 years for the children. After adapter ligation with NEBNext reagents, the libraries were sequenced on Illumina HiSeq 2000 with 100+100 nt paired-end reads. Mother and child libraries were prepared a month apart and sequenced in separate runs to prevent cross-contamination. Each donor had between roughly 450,000 and 2,100,000 distinct TCR beta clonotypes identified. Naive TCR beta clonotypes were estimated from low-frequency clonotypes matched to each donor's FACS-determined naive share, without sorting.

The specimen was blood. The origin of this receptor is a boy younger than 18 in good health. Recombination connected TRBV10-2 to TRBJ2-4; the D gene assignment is ambiguous. The CDR3 protein sequence reads: CASRLGNSLAKNIQYF. The DNA sequence is TGCGCCAGCAGGTTGGGGAATAGTCTAGCCAAAAACATTCAGTACTTC.